This T cell receptor beta chain derives from a study of molecular identifiers for immune sequencing clone quantification. Overall study results and limits: In naive cells, under 1% of molecules belonged to clones above 20 RNA copies, against over 98% in effector cells.

A note on this clonotype: Its target is unknown. A read error may be the cause here, since a much bigger clone is one base away.

Libraries of bulk TCR were made by previously described methods (with listed TCR primers). TCRdb reprocessed the PCR reads with MiXCR, giving one entry per CDR3 protein. The sample yields about 640,000 distinct CDR3 sequences, 15% to 20% seen once. Researchers sorted naive CD8 T cells as cells that were CD8+CD4-CCR7+CD45RA+. V shed 5 bases and J shed 1 base, with 11 bases lying between them. The germline V gene has CDR1 DFQATT and CDR2 SNEGSKA (reference sequence). The CDR3 is made up of 13 amino acids. The V and J genes are TRBV20-1 and TRBJ2-5, with D perhaps being TRBD1 or TRBD2 (5 bases each). The sample taken for sequencing was naive CD8+ T cells from blood, with Jurkat cell RNA spiked in. The subset denotes: FACS-sorted CD8+CD4-CCR7+CD45RA+ naive T cells. The receptor comes from a human donor in good health. Some libraries in this study had Jurkat cell RNA spiked in. The CDR3 region has the DNA TGCAGTGCTGGATCCGGGGCCCAAGAGACCCAGTACTTC. It specifies CSAGSGAQETQYF.